The 17 T cell receptor beta chains below come from one sample, sequenced in a study of blood T cell repertoires in COVID-19. The table came from immunoSEQ multiplex PCR; TCRdb's copy has only in-frame clones and leaves some out. The data contain about 180,000 clones, 88% of them singletons. Sequencing was performed on PBMCs or T cells enriched from blood (not recorded which). The source is a woman younger than 30 who had recovered from COVID-19.

CDR3 in amino acids: CASSQVSAPDSPLHF. DNA for the CDR3: TGCGCCAGCAGCCAAGTTTCAGCGCCAGATTCACCCCTCCACTTT. This chain connects TRBV4-1 to TRBJ1-6; no clear D. From germline, CDR1 is MGHRA and CDR2 YSYEKL. CDR3 length equals 15 residues. V was pared by 1 base and J by 8 bases, with 12 bases between.

The gene calls are TRBV4-2 and TRBJ2-1; 8 nucleotides agree with TRBD1. The CDR3 is made up of 15 amino acids. V was clipped by 2 bases and J by 4 bases; unmatched bases: 4. The V gene's germline CDR1 is LGHNA and CDR2 YNFKEQ. The CDR3 loop reads CASSQRQGAYNEQFF. The CDR3 DNA reads as TGTGCCAGCAGCCAAAGGCAGGGGGCTTACAATGAGCAGTTCTTC.

This chain uses TRBV10-3 with TRBJ2-7, with 7 bases matching TRBD2. Unmatched junction bases numbered 4, after V lost 8 bases and J lost 0 bases. This CDR3 has 13 amino acids. Looked up from germline, CDR1 is ENHRY and CDR2 is SYGVKD. CDR3: CAIGGGDSYEQYF. The CDR3 bases are TGTGCCATCGGGGGGGGAGACTCCTACGAGCAGTACTTC.

The CDR3 coding sequence is TGTGCCAGCAGTGCTGACAGGTACACTGAAGCTTTCTTT. Protein sequence: CASSADRYTEAFF. The chain has TRBV2 and TRBJ1-1; a possible D gene is TRBD1 (6 bases). The V end was cut by 4 bases, the J end by 3 bases, with 9 bases between. The CDR3 extends over 13 amino acids. The V gene's germline CDR1 is SNHLY and CDR2 FYNNEI.

DNA of the CDR3: TGTGCCACCAGTGACCCACTAGCGGGGGATAACATTCAGTACTTC. Translated, it gives CATSDPLAGDNIQYF. The chain couples TRBV24-1 to TRBJ2-4; 11 bases are a match to TRBD2. The CDR3 has 15 amino acids. Germline V gene sequence: CDR1 KGHDR, CDR2 SFDVKD. The trim removed 4 bases at V and 7 bases at J, leaving 5 bases unmatched.

By sample share, this clone is medium-sized. The V call is TRBV19, the J call TRBJ1-3; no clear D. Germline V gene data show CDR1 as LNHDA and CDR2 as SQIVND (reference sequence). Trimming took 5 bases from V and 1 from J, leaving 12 bases between them. The CDR3 runs to 15 residues. CDR3 DNA sequence: TGTGCCAGTAGTTCGGCCGGGGAATCTGGAAACACCATATATTTT. It codes for CASSSAGESGNTIYF. The whole variable domain, filled in from reference TRBV19 and TRBJ1-3, reads DGGITQSPKYLFRKEGQNVTLSCEQNLNHDAMYWYRQDPGQGLRLIYYSQIVNDFQKGDIAEGYSVSREKKESFPLTVTSAQKNPTAFYLCASSSAGESGNTIYFGEGSWLTVV.

V and J are TRBV19 and TRBJ1-6, with D possibly TRBD1 on 5 matching bases. CDR1 is LNHDA, CDR2 SQIVND, per germline (reference sequence). The CDR3 length is 17 residues. V was cut by 1 base and J by 10 bases, with 20 bases left in between. CDR3 sequence: CASSIGWQGTIESPLHF. CDR3 nucleotides: TGTGCCAGTAGTATAGGTTGGCAGGGAACCATTGAGTCACCCCTCCACTTT.

The chain has TRBV19 and TRBJ1-2; TRBD1 matches 7 bases. Trimming took 5 bases from V and 4 from J; bases not matched to a gene: 10. Germline assignment: CDR1 LNHDA and CDR2 SQIVND (reference sequence). The CDR3 covers 15 residues. CDR3 amino acids: CASSRTIRDSYGYTF. CDR3 bases: TGTGCCAGTAGTCGAACAATCCGGGACAGCTATGGCTACACCTTC.

The rearrangement uses TRBV20-1 and TRBJ2-3; tentative D call: TRBD1 (6 bases). Trimming stripped 6 bases from V and 14 bases from J, with 9 bases between. The length of the CDR3 is 8 residues. The germline V gene encodes CDR1 DFQATT and CDR2 SNEGSKA (reference sequence). Here the CDR3 reads CSAQTGYF. The CDR3 nucleotides are TGCAGTGCCCAGACAGGGTATTTT.

The rearrangement uses TRBV14 and TRBJ1-1; 7 nucleotides match TRBD1. Germline V CDR1 and CDR2: SGHDN, FVKESK. The junction had 10 bases not matched to a gene; V was cut back by 4 bases and J by 5 bases. This CDR3 has 15 amino acids. Here the CDR3 DNA reads TGTGCCAGCAGCCCGACAGGGTGGACGAGGACTGAAGCTTTCTTT. This gives the protein CASSPTGWTRTEAFF. Supplemented by reference TRBV14 and TRBJ1-1, the full variable domain reads EAGVTQFPSHSVIEKGQTVTLRCDPISGHDNLYWYRRVMGKEIKFLLHFVKESKQDESGMPNNRFLAERTGGTYSTLKVQPAELEDSGVYFCASSPTGWTRTEAFFGQGTRLTVV.

V and J are TRBV7-9 and TRBJ1-6, with D possibly TRBD1 on 5 matching bases. This CDR3 contains 15 residues. Germline CDR1 SEHNR, CDR2 FQNEAQ (reference sequence). V dropped 5 bases and J dropped 8 bases, with 16 bases sitting between them. CDR3 loop: CASSTDRGGDSPLHF. CDR3 bases: TGTGCCAGCAGCACCGATCGGGGCGGGGATTCACCCCTCCACTTT.

The chain has TRBV28 and TRBJ2-3; TRBD2 is a possible D gene (7 bases). Germline assignment: CDR1 MDHEN and CDR2 SYDVKM. This CDR3 has 16 residues. The V end lost 7 bases, the J end lost 5 bases, and 22 bases lay between the germline ends. For the CDR3, the DNA is TGTGCCAGCATGGTCCTCTGGGGGGGCGGAGGAGATACGCAGTATTTT. Translation: CASMVLWGGGGDTQYF.

For this clone: At the DNA level, this CDR3 is encoded by other sequences in the same sample as well. The chain joins TRBV28 to TRBJ2-7; D unclear. Germline CDR1 and CDR2: MDHEN and SYDVKM. Trimming cost V 1 base and J 4 bases, with 5 bases left between them. CDR3 length equals 12 residues. In nucleotides, the CDR3 is TGTGCCAGCAGTTTATCGGGTTACGAGCAGTACTTC. It specifies CASSLSGYEQYF.

The chain recombines TRBV5-1 with TRBJ1-5, with TRBD1 matching 8 bases. Germline CDR1 and CDR2: SGHRS and YFSETQ. J gave up 8 bases and V 2 bases, and 3 bases lay outside the gene matches. The CDR3 is made up of 13 amino acids. The CDR3 loop is CASSFTGGEPQHF. The CDR3 DNA reads as TGCGCCAGCAGCTTCACAGGGGGAGAGCCCCAGCATTTT. Full variable domain (remainder filled in from reference TRBV5-1 and TRBJ1-5): KAGVTQTPRYLIKTRGQQVTLSCSPISGHRSVSWYQQTPGQGLQFLFEYFSETQRNKGNFPGRFSGRQFSNSRSEMNVSTLELGDSALYLCASSFTGGEPQHFGDGTRLSIL.

The CDR3 sequence: CASSLAVSTGELFF. CDR3 nucleotide sequence: TGCGCCAGCAGCTTGGCCGTGAGTACCGGGGAGCTGTTTTTT. The V call is TRBV5-1, the J call TRBJ2-2; D gene ambiguous. CDR3 length: 14 amino acids. CDR1 and CDR2 from the germline V gene are SGHRS and YFSETQ. V dropped 0 bases and J dropped 5 bases, with 8 bases sitting between them.

The chain carries TRBV7-2 and TRBJ2-3, with D possibly being TRBD1 (5 bases). Trimming cost V 1 base and J 5 bases, with 16 bases left between them. From germline, CDR1 is SGHTA and CDR2 FQGNSA. This CDR3 contains 16 residues. Written as DNA, the CDR3 is TGTGCCAGCAGCTTAGTTGCAGGGCTCTTTCGAGATACGCAGTATTTT. Translation gives CASSLVAGLFRDTQYF. Variable domain in full (rest from reference TRBV7-2 and TRBJ2-3): GAGVSQSPSNKVTEKGKDVELRCDPISGHTALYWYRQSLGQGLEFLIYFQGNSAPDKSGLPSDRFSAERTGGSVSTLTIQRTQQEDSAVYLCASSLVAGLFRDTQYFGPGTRLTVL.

The chain uses TRBV24-1 and TRBJ2-3, with D perhaps TRBD2 (6 bases). With 9 bases removed from V and 4 bases from J, the gap between germline ends came to 22 bases. CDR1 is KGHDR, CDR2 SFDVKD, per germline. The CDR3 runs 16 residues. The CDR3 region has the DNA TGTGCCACCCGCCCCGCGGACGGGGACTTACCAGATACGCAGTATTTT. Protein product: CATRPADGDLPDTQYF.